A single T cell receptor (beta chain) is shown here with its context. Its antigen is undetermined. This sample stems from a study of CD8 T cells in ankylosing spondylitis. Each CDR3 protein is one row after TCRdb ran MiXCR on the 5' RACE reads. The sample has more than 150,000 distinct CDR3 sequences, over 10% seen once. The CDR3 has 12 amino acids. With 10 bases removed from V and 4 bases from J, the gap between germline ends came to 13 bases. Study-wide results and limits: Ankylosing spondylitis blood seemed to carry a telltale TCR beta motif made of several highly homologous variants.

The rearrangement joins TRBV12-3 or TRBV12-4 to TRBJ1-2; D not resolved. This clonotype was obtained from a male donor with ankylosing spondylitis or in good health (not recorded which). The specimen was blood, either unsorted or a sorted T cell fraction (not recorded which). In nucleotides, the CDR3 is TGTGCCACATCAAGGGTGGGCTATGGCTACACCTTC. This gives the protein CATSRVGYGYTF.